The text below deals with one T cell receptor (beta chain). Its cognate antigen is unknown. An Oncomine TCR Beta short-read assay was used to sequence the DNA from cultured CD4+ T cells. One entry per CDR3 protein, called by TCRdb with MiXCR from the PCR reads. The sample records about 6,300 distinct CDR3 sequences, about three quarters being singletons. The entry originates in a study of vaccination and CD4 T cells after COVID-19. Turning to the study itself: Convalescent donors totaled six males and four females, including two who were Hispanic.

Treatment specified: roughly 10-day PBMC culture with coronavirus spike peptide pools or control peptides (ViraFEST assay). Looked up from germline, CDR1 is DFQATT and CDR2 is SNEGSKA (reference sequence). V was pared by 4 bases and J by 11 bases, with 14 bases of the junction left unmatched. This CDR3 region has 14 residues. This receptor was obtained from a human donor who had recovered from COVID-19. The sequenced material came from CD4+ T cells from blood, cultured in vitro. V usage is TRBV20-1 and J usage is TRBJ1-1, with TRBD1 matching over 9 bases. CDR3 loop: CSAIEPGQGVWAFF. The CDR3 nucleotides read TGCAGTGCTATTGAGCCGGGACAGGGCGTTTGGGCTTTCTTT.